This T cell receptor (beta chain) was sequenced for a study of blood T cell repertoires in COVID-19. Study in general: COVID-19 samples collected from the United States, Italy and Spain covered acute and convalescent phases. From T cells, B-cell-depleted T cells, or PBMCs came the material, which was cDNA or gDNA.

Authors' processing steps: The authors estimated nucleated cell counts from reference gene primer amplification. The data were produced by immunoSEQ multiplex PCR, yet TCRdb's version contains in-frame clones alone and is incomplete. V and J calls and clone size are given by that table; D and trimming were obtained from the DNA. The table shows some 150,000 clones, with roughly 90% occurring only once. CDR1 and CDR2 from the germline V gene are SGHTA and FQGTGA. Between the trimmed V and J ends, which lost 7 bases and 2 bases, there was a span of 17 bases. CDR3 size: 16 residues. The TCR was taken from a woman between 45 and 60 years old with acute or convalescent COVID-19. The sample consisted of peripheral blood. V usage is TRBV7-3 and J usage is TRBJ2-2; TRBD1 is a possible D gene (6 bases). DNA of the CDR3: TGTGCCAGCACAGGGGACCTCGTCTTTAACACCGGGGAGCTGTTTTTT. Its protein product is CASTGDLVFNTGELFF.